These T cell receptor beta chains were read from a single sample in a study of CD8 T cells in Susac syndrome. MiXCR was run by TCRdb on the immunoSEQ multiplex PCR reads, yielding one entry per CDR3 protein. The table shows 300,000 or so distinct CDR3 sequences, with roughly nine tenths occurring only once. Sequenced: CD4+ T cells from PBMCs. Receptors were obtained from a human donor with multiple sclerosis. The CDR3 runs from the conserved cysteine through the conserved F or W. A D gene is named only where the DNA matches it firmly. For some rows the clone size is stated as once, few or many, or as a class when expanded; others skip it.

d_call	clone_size	v_call	j_call	cdr3_nt	cdr3_aa
NA	NA	TRBV15	TRBJ1-2	TGTGCCACCAGCAGAGGGATTAACTATGGCTACACCTTC	CATSRGINYGYTF
NA	few	TRBV7-2	TRBJ1-2	TGTGCCAGCAGCTTAGCGCGTCAGGGCTATGGCTACACCTTC	CASSLARQGYGYTF
TRBD2	NA	TRBV7-2	TRBJ2-1	TGTGCCAGCAGCTCAGCCGTGGGGAGCGGGAGCAAGCAGTTCTTC	CASSSAVGSGSKQFF
TRBD2	once	TRBV20-1	TRBJ2-7	TGCAGTGCTAGCGCCCTAGCGGGGGGTACCTACGAGCAGTACTTC	CSASALAGGTYEQYF
NA	NA	TRBV6-2/TRBV6-3	TRBJ2-2	TGTGCCAGCAACGGCCCTACCGGGGAGCTGTTTTTT	CASNGPTGELFF
NA	NA	TRBV4-1	TRBJ2-5	TGCGCCAGCAGCCAAGTCTATTCGGAGACCCAGTACTTC	CASSQVYSETQYF
NA	NA	TRBV12-3/TRBV12-4	TRBJ2-3	TGTGCCAGCAGTTGGAAACCAGTCACAGATACGCAGTATTTT	CASSWKPVTDTQYF
NA	NA	TRBV23-1	TRBJ2-4	TGCGCCAGCAGTCAATCTTCAGGCCGAACTTCTGATCCGATGGCCAAAAACATTCAGTACTTC	CASSQSSGRTSDPMAKNIQYF
NA	NA	TRBV7-9	TRBJ2-6	TGTGCCAGCAGCCCCACAGGGACTGGGGCCAACGTCCTGACTTTC	CASSPTGTGANVLTF
NA	NA	TRBV15	TRBJ2-2	TGTGCCACCAGCCCGAGAAGGTACACCGGGGAGCTGTTTTTT	CATSPRRYTGELFF
TRBD2	NA	TRBV14	TRBJ2-1	TGTGCCAGCAGCCAAGATAATCCTAGCGGGACTGATGAGCAGTTCTTC	CASSQDNPSGTDEQFF
TRBD2	NA	TRBV10-3	TRBJ2-3	TGTGCCACAGGGGAGCCGGGACTAGGAGGCACAGATACGCAGTATTTT	CATGEPGLGGTDTQYF
TRBD1	NA	TRBV5-6	TRBJ2-1	TGTGCCAGCAGCCCGGCGGACAGGGGGGTTTTCCTTGAGCAGTTCTTC	CASSPADRGVFLEQFF
NA	NA	TRBV6-5	TRBJ1-4	TGTGCCAGCAGCCCGGGACTTCCGGCTAGAGAAAAACTGTTTTTT	CASSPGLPAREKLFF
NA	once	TRBV28	TRBJ1-1	TGTGCCAGCAGTTTTCCGCAGGGCACTGAAGCTTTCTTT	CASSFPQGTEAFF
NA	NA	TRBV5-1	TRBJ2-1	TGCGCCAGCAGCTCGAGCGGGTCCCACAATGAGCAGTTCTTC	CASSSSGSHNEQFF
NA	NA	TRBV7-9	TRBJ2-2	TGTGCCAGCAGCTCCCGGGACTCCTACACCGGGGAGCTGTTTTTT	CASSSRDSYTGELFF
TRBD1	few	TRBV30	TRBJ2-7	TGTGCCTGGAGTGTAGGGGGCCAGGGAGCCTACGAGCAGTACTTC	CAWSVGGQGAYEQYF
NA	NA	TRBV7-9	TRBJ1-2	TGTGCCAGCAGCTTTCTTACAACTTTTTACACCTTC	CASSFLTTFYTF
NA	once	TRBV29-1	TRBJ1-2	TGCAGCGTCGGCGTTACCAGGGGTTCAAACTATGGCTACACCTTC	CSVGVTRGSNYGYTF
NA	NA	TRBV4-1	TRBJ2-1	TGCGCCAGCAGCCAAAGGTTTGTCTCAGGGCGGCGGGAAATCAATGAGCAGTTCTTC	CASSQRFVSGRREINEQFF
TRBD1	once	TRBV30	TRBJ1-5	TGTGCCTGGAGTGTTGGGACAGGGGGCAATCAGCCCCAGCATTTT	CAWSVGTGGNQPQHF
TRBD2	NA	TRBV10-3	TRBJ2-4	TGTGCCATCAGTGGGAGAGCGGGAGGGCTTGGCATTCAGTACTTC	CAISGRAGGLGIQYF
NA	NA	TRBV7-2	TRBJ1-3	TGTGCCAGCAGCCAAACCCGGGACGGATTCTCTGGAAACACCATATATTTT	CASSQTRDGFSGNTIYF
NA	NA	TRBV3-1	TRBJ2-1	TGTGCCAGCAGCCATCGGGATACTCTCCACAATGAGCAGTTCTTC	CASSHRDTLHNEQFF
TRBD2	NA	TRBV19	TRBJ2-1	TGTGCCAGTAGTGCCCTACTAGCGGGTCGTTTCTCCTACAATGAGCAGTTCTTC	CASSALLAGRFSYNEQFF
NA	NA	TRBV21-1	TRBJ2-7	TGTGCCAGCAGCAAAGCGCGGGGACAGGCTGTCCCGTACGAGCAGTACTTC	CASSKARGQAVPYEQYF
NA	NA	TRBV19	TRBJ2-7	TGTGCCAGTAGTGAGGCAGGGATAATCTCCTACGAGCAGTACTTC	CASSEAGIISYEQYF
NA	NA	TRBV4-1	TRBJ2-6	TGCGCCAGCAGCCAACCGAGTGGCTCTGGGGCCAACGTCCTGACTTTC	CASSQPSGSGANVLTF
NA	NA	TRBV11-2	TRBJ2-3	TGTGCCAGCAGCCAAGGGGGGGTGCGCACAGATACGCAGTATTTT	CASSQGGVRTDTQYF
NA	NA	TRBV29-1	TRBJ2-1	TGCAGCGTTGAAGTATTAGAGGGTAATGAGCAGTTCTTC	CSVEVLEGNEQFF
TRBD1	NA	TRBV4-3	TRBJ1-1	TGCGCCAGCAGCCAAGAAGGGGACAGGGGCCTCCTAGAGATTTTTAACACTGAAGCTTTCTTT	CASSQEGDRGLLEIFNTEAFF
TRBD2	NA	TRBV9	TRBJ2-1	TGTGCCAGCAGCGGACGACTAGCGGGAGTCACACGGAATGAGCAGTTCTTC	CASSGRLAGVTRNEQFF
TRBD2	NA	TRBV29-1	TRBJ2-5	TGCAGCGTTATTAGCGGGAACGGTAGGGCCCAGTACTTC	CSVISGNGRAQYF
NA	NA	TRBV15	TRBJ1-1	TGTGCCACCAGCAGAGATCGATCAAGGGCTGAAGCTTTCTTT	CATSRDRSRAEAFF